These 17 T cell receptor beta chains were all obtained from the same sample, sequenced in a study of blood T cell repertoires in COVID-19. Produced via immunoSEQ multiplex PCR; TCRdb's table is partial and in-frame only. There are over 120,000 clones in the sample; approximately 86% occur only once, and around 0.91% lies in the top ten. Sample: peripheral blood. The origin of the receptors is a woman in her 50s with acute or convalescent COVID-19.

The chain recombines TRBV11-3 with TRBJ1-4; the match to TRBD1 covers 7 bases. Trimming at V came to 4 bases and at J to 5 bases, leaving 7 bases not matched to a gene. Germline CDR1 reads SGHNT; CDR2 reads YENEEA. The CDR3 covers 15 residues. This CDR3 reads CASSSTGARNEKLFF. CDR3 coding DNA: TGTGCCAGCAGCTCCACAGGGGCCCGCAATGAAAAACTGTTTTTT.

This chain joins TRBV6-5 and TRBJ1-1; TRBD1 is a possible D gene (5 bases). In germline, CDR1 is MNHEY, CDR2 SVGAGI. This CDR3 comprises 13 residues. V was cut by 8 bases and J by 3 bases, with 13 bases left in between. The CDR3: CASGGAFDTEAFF. Here the CDR3 DNA reads TGTGCCAGCGGCGGGGCGTTTGACACTGAAGCTTTCTTT.

The chain carries TRBV4-2 and TRBJ1-1, with TRBD1 matching over 9 bases. From germline, CDR1 is LGHNA and CDR2 YNFKEQ. This CDR3 is 13 amino acids long. V gave up 4 bases and J gave up 4 bases; unmatched junction bases: 1. DNA for the CDR3: TGTGCCAGCAGCCGGACAGGGGCCACTGAAGCTTTCTTT. It is translated as CASSRTGATEAFF.

The chain combines TRBV6-5 with TRBJ2-7; D possibly corresponds to TRBD1 (5 bases). The CDR3 has 14 residues. CDR1 and CDR2 from the germline V gene are MNHEY and SVGAGI. V lost 4 bases and J lost 4, with 14 bases in between. CDR3 region: CASSFRQRSYEQYF. The CDR3 nucleotides are TGTGCCAGCAGTTTTAGACAGAGGTCTTACGAGCAGTACTTC.

V usage is TRBV28 and J usage is TRBJ1-1; 7 nucleotides agree with TRBD1. This CDR3 is 13 amino acids long. Germline V CDR1 and CDR2: MDHEN, SYDVKM. The junction had 7 bases not matched to a gene; V was cut back by 6 bases and J by 6 bases. The CDR3 spells CASRTRGLAEAFF. In DNA, the CDR3 is TGTGCCAGCAGGACCAGGGGGTTAGCTGAAGCTTTCTTT.

The chain combines TRBV7-9 with TRBJ1-3; D perhaps matches TRBD1 (6 bases). The CDR3 is made up of 18 amino acids. V shed 5 bases and J shed 0 bases, with 20 bases lying between them. Germline assignment: CDR1 SEHNR and CDR2 FQNEAQ (reference sequence). This CDR3 is CASSRDSGQPSSGNTIYF. The CDR3 bases are TGTGCCAGCAGCCGAGACTCCGGACAGCCGAGCTCTGGAAACACCATATATTTT.

The chain links TRBV3-1 (or the pseudogene TRBV3-2) to TRBJ1-1; D not certain. There are 17 residues in the CDR3. The germline V gene has CDR1 LGHDT and CDR2 YNNKEL (reference sequence). V gave up 1 base and J gave up 1 base, with 16 bases separating them. DNA of the CDR3: TGTGCCAGCAGCCAAGTCGGTGGCAGGTCCCGGAACACTGAAGCTTTCTTT. Translating gives CASSQVGGRSRNTEAFF.

The V call is TRBV7-6, the J call TRBJ1-3; D remains unclear. The CDR3 loop spans 15 amino acids. Looked up from germline, CDR1 is SGHVS and CDR2 is FNYEAQ. Trimming cost V 3 bases and J 0 bases, with 9 bases left between them. CDR3 protein: CASSLRESSGNTIYF. The CDR3 coding sequence is TGTGCCAGCAGCTTGCGTGAGAGCTCTGGAAACACCATATATTTT. Supplemented by reference TRBV7-6 and TRBJ1-3, the full variable domain reads GAGVSQSPRYKVTKRGQDVALRCDPISGHVSLYWYRQALGQGPEFLTYFNYEAQQDKSGLPNDRFSAERPEGSISTLTIQRTEQRDSAMYRCASSLRESSGNTIYFGEGSWLTVV.

The sample holds one count of this clone. This sequence joins TRBV28 and TRBJ2-2, with a tentative D call TRBD2 (10 bases). With 5 bases removed from V and 1 base from J, the gap between germline ends came to 20 bases. Germline V gene sequence: CDR1 MDHEN, CDR2 SYDVKM. The CDR3 sequence is 18 residues long. CDR3: CASSPGTGTSENTGELFF. The CDR3 nucleotides read TGTGCCAGCAGTCCCGGGACAGGGACTAGCGAGAACACCGGGGAGCTGTTTTTT.

The chain carries TRBV13 and TRBJ2-7; TRBD1 might be the D (6 bases). The germline gives CDR1 PRHDT, CDR2 FYEKMQ (reference sequence). This CDR3 comprises 15 residues. Trimming shortened V by 3 bases and J by 4 bases, and 16 bases separated the two germline ends. The CDR3 spells CASSLGRQASYEQYF. In DNA form, the CDR3 reads TGTGCCAGCAGCTTGGGCAGACAGGCGAGTTACGAGCAGTACTTC.

The CDR3 bases are TGTGCCAGCAGTTACCCGGAGGCTGGAAACACCATATATTTT. This sequence encodes CASSYPEAGNTIYF. J is TRBJ1-3 and V is TRBV6-6, with D uncertain. This CDR3 is built from 14 residues. V lost 2 bases to trimming and J lost 2 bases, with 7 bases between them. Germline lookup yields CDR1 MNHNY and CDR2 SVGAGI (reference sequence).

The chain joins TRBV30 to TRBJ1-2; 9 bases are a match to TRBD1. Germline values: CDR1 GTSNPN, CDR2 SVGIG (reference sequence). V gave up 5 bases and J gave up 4 bases; unmatched junction bases: 8. This CDR3 is built from 14 residues. Here the CDR3 DNA reads TGTGCCTGGGGACCGGGACAGGGCGTCTATGGCTACACCTTC. Translating gives CAWGPGQGVYGYTF.

The chain has TRBV10-3 and TRBJ1-1, with a possible D match to TRBD1 (6 bases). The germline gives CDR1 ENHRY, CDR2 SYGVKD. CDR3 length: 14 amino acids. Trimming took off 6 bases at V and 1 base at J, with 12 bases between the two ends. The CDR3 loop reads CAIRPETGNTEAFF. The CDR3 region has the DNA TGTGCCATCAGACCCGAGACAGGGAACACTGAAGCTTTCTTT.

The chain is built from TRBV7-3 and TRBJ2-3, with 12 bases that match TRBD1. Germline V gene lookup returns CDR1 SGHTA and CDR2 FQGTGA. The CDR3 covers 14 residues. Trimming cost V 5 bases and J 6 bases; bases outside gene matches: 3. The CDR3 coding sequence is TGTGCCAGCAGCGCGGGACAGGGGGCGGATACGCAGTATTTT. Translated: CASSAGQGADTQYF.

The chain joins TRBV6-5 to TRBJ1-2; a possible D gene is TRBD1 (6 bases). CDR1 is MNHEY, CDR2 SVGAGI, per germline. Trimming cost V 7 bases and J 5 bases, with 20 bases left between them. The length of the CDR3 is 15 residues. CDR3 coding DNA: TGTGCCAGCACGCCGACAGGCCAGAACGGTTATGGCTACACCTTC. Translating gives CASTPTGQNGYGYTF.

CDR3 region: CASSLIGGNEKLFF. CDR3 coding DNA: TGTGCCAGCAGTTTAATAGGGGGCAATGAAAAACTGTTTTTT. The rearrangement joins TRBV27 to TRBJ1-4; 7 bases map to TRBD1. The CDR3 is 14 residues long. With 2 bases clipped from V and 5 bases from J, the junction kept 2 bases outside the gene matches. Germline V gives CDR1 MNHEY, CDR2 SMNVEV (reference sequence).

The rearrangement joins TRBV2 to TRBJ2-3, with TRBD2 matching over 10 bases. The CDR3 is 14 amino acids. In germline, CDR1 is SNHLY, CDR2 FYNNEI. The ends lost 7 bases at V and 1 base at J; junction bases unmatched: 2. CDR3 region: CASNLAGGTDTQYF. The CDR3 DNA sequence: TGTGCCAGCAATCTAGCGGGGGGCACAGATACGCAGTATTTT. Together with reference TRBV2 and TRBJ2-3, the CDR3 gives the full variable domain: EPEVTQTPSHQVTQMGQEVILRCVPISNHLYFYWYRQILGQKVEFLVSFYNNEISEKSEIFDDQFSVERPDGSNFTLKIRSTKLEDSAMYFCASNLAGGTDTQYFGPGTRLTVL.